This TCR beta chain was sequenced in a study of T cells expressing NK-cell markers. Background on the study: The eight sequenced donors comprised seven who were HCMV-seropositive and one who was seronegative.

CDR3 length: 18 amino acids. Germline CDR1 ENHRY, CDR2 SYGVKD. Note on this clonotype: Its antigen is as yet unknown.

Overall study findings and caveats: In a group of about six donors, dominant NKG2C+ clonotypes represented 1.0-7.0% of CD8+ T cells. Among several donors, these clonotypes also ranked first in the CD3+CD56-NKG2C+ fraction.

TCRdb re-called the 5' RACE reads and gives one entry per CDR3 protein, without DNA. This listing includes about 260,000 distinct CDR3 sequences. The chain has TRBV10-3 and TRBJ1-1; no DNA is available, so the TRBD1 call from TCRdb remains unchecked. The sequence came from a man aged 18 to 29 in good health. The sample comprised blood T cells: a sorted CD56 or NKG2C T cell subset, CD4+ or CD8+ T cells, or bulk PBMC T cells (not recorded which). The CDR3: CAISEPMGTASTGTEAFF.